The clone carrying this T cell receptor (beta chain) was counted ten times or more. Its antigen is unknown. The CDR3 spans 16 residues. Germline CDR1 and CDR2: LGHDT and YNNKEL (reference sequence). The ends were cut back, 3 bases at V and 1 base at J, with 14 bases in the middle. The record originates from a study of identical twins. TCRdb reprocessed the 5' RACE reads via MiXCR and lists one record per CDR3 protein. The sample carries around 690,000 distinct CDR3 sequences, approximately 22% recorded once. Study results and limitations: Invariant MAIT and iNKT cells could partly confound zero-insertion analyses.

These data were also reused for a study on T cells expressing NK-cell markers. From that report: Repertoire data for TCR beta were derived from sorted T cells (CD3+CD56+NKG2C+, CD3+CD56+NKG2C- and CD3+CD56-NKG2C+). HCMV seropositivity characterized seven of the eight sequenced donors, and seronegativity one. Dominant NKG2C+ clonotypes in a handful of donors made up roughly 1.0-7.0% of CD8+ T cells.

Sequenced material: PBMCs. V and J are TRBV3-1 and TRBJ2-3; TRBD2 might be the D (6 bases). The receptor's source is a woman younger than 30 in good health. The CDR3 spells CASSQDLARGTDTQYF. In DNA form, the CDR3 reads TGTGCCAGCAGCCAGGACCTAGCGAGGGGCACAGATACGCAGTATTTT.